The clone carrying this T cell receptor beta chain has more than one count but fewer than ten. The target antigen is unknown. As every portion of the isolated RNA was reverse transcribed, the sequencing read expressed TCRB transcripts. Profiling relied on immunoSEQ multiplex PCR, and the TCRdb table lists in-frame clones only, not all of them. The top ten hold just under 0.04% of the sample, which has 500,000 to 850,000 clones, over 11% seen once. This record belongs to a study of beta chain features in type 1 diabetes. Study background: Age, gender and cell yields were similar between patients and healthy donors. Cells sorted and examined across all samples totaled approximately 110 million.

Study-wide results and caveats: Type 1 diabetes patients had TCRB CDR3s that were shorter (moderately but significantly so) in all four CD4+ subsets.

The CDR3 runs 16 residues. Looked up from germline, CDR1 is MNHEY and CDR2 is SVGAGI. V shed 2 bases and J shed 0 bases, with 11 bases lying between them. Markers CD45RO/CCR7/CD25/CD127/CD95/CD27 served to sort CD4+ naive, central memory, regulatory and stem cell-like memory cells. Sequencing was done on a sample of naive CD4+ T cells from blood. V is TRBV6-5 and J is TRBJ1-3; no clear D. This TCR was sampled from a man between 18 and 35 years old with type 1 diabetes. The CDR3 here is CASSYRPGDSGNTIYF. The DNA for the CDR3 is TGTGCCAGCAGTTACCGACCAGGAGACTCTGGAAACACCATATATTTT.